This entry lists 4 T cell receptor beta chains sequenced from one sample in a study of post-analysis software for immune sequencing data. No antigen has been identified for these receptors. General study points: A few TRBV segments were significantly more frequent in patients than in controls. TRBV5-6, TRBV5-1 and TRBV20-1 were among these segments.

Presence of unique molecular identifiers characterized the TCR beta cDNA libraries. TCRdb re-called the PCR reads with MiXCR, one entry per CDR3 protein. The table has hundreds of thousands of distinct CDR3 sequences, around 27% seen once; the top ten hold roughly 0.57%. The specimen was blood. The receptors derive from a girl aged 10 to 17 with multiple sclerosis.

This clonotype has a count of ten or more. The genes are TRBV6-4 and TRBJ2-7; D is perhaps TRBD2 (5 bases). Germline V gene data show CDR1 as MRHNA and CDR2 as SNTAGT. Trimming removed 8 bases at V and 0 bases at J, with 11 bases between. The CDR3 is made up of 13 amino acids. As DNA, the CDR3 is TGTGCCAGCCCGTTAGCGCTCTCCTACGAGCAGTACTTC. Protein sequence: CASPLALSYEQYF.

This chain joins TRBV20-1 and TRBJ2-5; 9 nucleotides align to TRBD1. CDR3 length: 16 residues. Trimming took 2 bases from V and 7 from J; bases not matched to a gene: 14. Germline CDR1 is DFQATT and CDR2 is SNEGSKA (reference sequence). The CDR3 reads CSARPRQGEVKGTQYF. The CDR3 nucleotides are TGCAGTGCTAGACCCCGACAGGGGGAGGTTAAGGGGACCCAGTACTTC.

The chain recombines TRBV2 with TRBJ2-7; 8 nucleotides agree with TRBD1. Losses at the gene ends were 7 bases for V and 4 bases for J; bases not matched to a gene: 6. The CDR3 length is 13 residues. Germline values: CDR1 SNHLY, CDR2 FYNNEI. This CDR3 is CASKRTGLYEQYF. CDR3 in DNA: TGTGCCAGCAAACGGACAGGGTTATACGAGCAGTACTTC.

The V gene is TRBV20-1, the J gene TRBJ2-1, with 10 nucleotides matching TRBD1. CDR3 size: 17 residues. Losses at the gene ends were 4 bases for V and 10 bases for J; bases not matched to a gene: 19. Germline V gives CDR1 DFQATT, CDR2 SNEGSKA (reference sequence). In DNA, the CDR3 is TGCAGTGCTAAACCCCCTCCGGGACAGGGGCCCTACTACGAGCAGTTCTTC. Protein: CSAKPPPGQGPYYEQFF.